A selection of T cell receptor beta chains follows, all from one sample in a study of T cell responses to AZD1222 COVID-19 vaccine. Some clones are missing from TCRdb's copy, which holds only in-frame ones; the method was immunoSEQ multiplex PCR. The table includes more than 95,000 clones, about 91% detected once. Here the sequenced sample was peripheral blood, taken on day 0 of AZD1222 vaccination. All receptors derive from an adult in good health. Each CDR3 is given with its conserved first and last residue. D genes are given only for firm matches. Size is omitted from some rows. Given values are once, few, many or a class for expanded clones.

TRBV30	.	.	TRBJ1-1	CAWNYPHSLNTEAFF	TGTGCCTGGAACTACCCTCATTCTTTGAACACTGAAGCTTTCTTT
TRBV4-2	.	.	TRBJ2-3	CASSQERASTDTQYF	TGTGCCAGCAGCCAAGAGCGGGCTAGCACAGATACGCAGTATTTT
TRBV7-7	.	TRBD2	TRBJ2-2	CASSDQLAGATNTGELFF	TGTGCCAGCAGCGATCAACTAGCGGGGGCGACGAACACCGGGGAGCTGTTTTTT
TRBV24-1	.	.	TRBJ2-1	CATSGTSSYNEQFF	TGTGCCACCAGCGGGACCAGCTCCTACAATGAGCAGTTCTTC
TRBV5-6	.	.	TRBJ1-3	CASSFGAGTGNTIYF	TGTGCCAGCAGCTTCGGGGCAGGGACTGGAAACACCATATATTTT
TRBV13	.	TRBD1	TRBJ1-1	CASSFDGQGFHTEAFF	TGTGCCAGCAGCTTCGACGGACAGGGCTTTCACACTGAAGCTTTCTTT
TRBV7-3	.	TRBD2	TRBJ2-3	CASSPPGTSGGTDTQYF	TGTGCCAGCAGCCCCCCCGGGACTAGCGGGGGCACAGATACGCAGTATTTT
TRBV9	.	.	TRBJ1-1	CASSVGGRDTEAFF	TGTGCCAGCAGCGTAGGGGGGAGGGACACTGAAGCTTTCTTT
TRBV5-1	once	.	TRBJ1-2	CASSLGQQGAYGYTF	TGCGCCAGCAGCTTGGGACAGCAAGGGGCTTATGGCTACACCTTC
TRBV5-6	once	.	TRBJ1-1	CASRGRGRWTEAFF	TGTGCCAGCAGGGGTAGGGGAAGGTGGACTGAAGCTTTCTTT
TRBV10-3	.	.	TRBJ1-2	CAISESGGNGYTF	TGTGCCATCAGTGAGTCAGGAGGGAACGGCTACACCTTC
TRBV3-1/TRBV3-2	once	TRBD1	TRBJ2-7	CASSHPGTGAYEQYF	TGTGCCAGCAGCCATCCCGGGACAGGAGCCTACGAGCAGTACTTC
TRBV21-1	few	.	TRBJ2-2	CASREQGVRYTGELFF	TGTGCCAGCAGAGAACAGGGGGTTCGGTACACCGGGGAGCTGTTTTTT
TRBV6-6	.	.	TRBJ1-1	CASTPRFPGTEAFF	TGTGCCAGCACCCCACGGTTTCCGGGCACTGAAGCTTTCTTT
TRBV5-1	.	TRBD1	TRBJ1-3	CASSGGQGRGNTIYF	TGCGCCAGCAGCGGAGGACAGGGCCGAGGAAACACCATATATTTT
TRBV4-2	.	TRBD1	TRBJ1-1	CASSPSGTVMNTEAFF	TGTGCCAGCAGCCCTTCAGGGACAGTTATGAACACTGAAGCTTTCTTT
TRBV7-2	.	.	TRBJ1-1	CASSLVLARTTEAFF	TGTGCCAGCAGCTTAGTTCTCGCACGGACCACTGAAGCTTTCTTT
TRBV4-3	few	TRBD1	TRBJ1-1	CASSQDGTGGYTEAFF	TGCGCCAGCAGCCAAGACGGGACAGGGGGCTACACTGAAGCTTTCTTT